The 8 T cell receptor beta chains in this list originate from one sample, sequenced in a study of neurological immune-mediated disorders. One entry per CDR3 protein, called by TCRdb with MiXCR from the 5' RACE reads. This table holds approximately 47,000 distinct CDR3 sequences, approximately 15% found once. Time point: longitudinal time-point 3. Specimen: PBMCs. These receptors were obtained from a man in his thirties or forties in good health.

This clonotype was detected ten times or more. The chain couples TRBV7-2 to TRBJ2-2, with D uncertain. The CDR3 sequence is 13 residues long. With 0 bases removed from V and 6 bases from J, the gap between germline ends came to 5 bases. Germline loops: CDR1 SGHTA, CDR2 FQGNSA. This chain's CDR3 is CASSLAVSGELFF. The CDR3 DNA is TGTGCCAGCAGCTTAGCAGTATCCGGGGAGCTGTTTTTT.

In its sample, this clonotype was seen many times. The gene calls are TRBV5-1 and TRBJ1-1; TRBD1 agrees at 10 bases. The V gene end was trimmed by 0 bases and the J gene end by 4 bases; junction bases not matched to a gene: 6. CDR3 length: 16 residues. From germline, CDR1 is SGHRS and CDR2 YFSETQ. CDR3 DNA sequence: TGCGCCAGCAGCTTGGCGCAGGACAGGGGGGGCACTGAAGCTTTCTTT. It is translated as CASSLAQDRGGTEAFF.

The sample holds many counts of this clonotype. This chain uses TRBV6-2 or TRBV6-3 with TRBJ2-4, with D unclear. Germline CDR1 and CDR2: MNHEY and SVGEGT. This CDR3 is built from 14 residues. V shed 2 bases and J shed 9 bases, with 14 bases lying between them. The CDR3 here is CASSYNNMEGIQYF. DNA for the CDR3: TGTGCCAGCAGTTACAATAACATGGAAGGCATTCAGTACTTC.

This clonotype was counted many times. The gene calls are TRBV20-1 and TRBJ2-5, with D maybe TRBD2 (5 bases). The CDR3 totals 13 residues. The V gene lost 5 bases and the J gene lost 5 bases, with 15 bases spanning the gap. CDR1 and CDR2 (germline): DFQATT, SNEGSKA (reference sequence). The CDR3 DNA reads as TGCAGTGCTGGTACTAGGCGGAGCGAGACCCAGTACTTC. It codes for CSAGTRRSETQYF.

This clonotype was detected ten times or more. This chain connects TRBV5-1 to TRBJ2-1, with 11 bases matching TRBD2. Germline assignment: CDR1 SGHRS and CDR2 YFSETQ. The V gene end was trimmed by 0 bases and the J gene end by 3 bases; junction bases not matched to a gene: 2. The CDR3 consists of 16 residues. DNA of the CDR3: TGCGCCAGCAGCTTGGAGGGACTAGCGGACTACAATGAGCAGTTCTTC. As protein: CASSLEGLADYNEQFF. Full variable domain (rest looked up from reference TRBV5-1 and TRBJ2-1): KAGVTQTPRYLIKTRGQQVTLSCSPISGHRSVSWYQQTPGQGLQFLFEYFSETQRNKGNFPGRFSGRQFSNSRSEMNVSTLELGDSALYLCASSLEGLADYNEQFFGPGTRLTVL.

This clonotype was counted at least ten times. The CDR3 bases are TGTGCCAGCAGTTTGGGGCAGGGGTACAATGAGCAGTTCTTC. Translated, it gives CASSLGQGYNEQFF. The chain carries TRBV12-3 or TRBV12-4 and TRBJ2-1; TRBD1 might be the D (6 bases). The CDR3 runs to 14 residues. Between the trimmed V and J ends, which lost 3 bases and 4 bases, there was a span of 10 bases.

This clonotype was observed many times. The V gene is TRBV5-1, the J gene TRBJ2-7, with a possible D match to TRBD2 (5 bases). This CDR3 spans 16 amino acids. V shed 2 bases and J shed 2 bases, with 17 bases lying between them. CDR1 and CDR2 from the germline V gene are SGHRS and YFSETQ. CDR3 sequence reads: CASSFVGGSVPYEQYF. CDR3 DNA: TGCGCCAGCAGCTTTGTTGGTGGGAGCGTCCCCTACGAGCAGTACTTC.

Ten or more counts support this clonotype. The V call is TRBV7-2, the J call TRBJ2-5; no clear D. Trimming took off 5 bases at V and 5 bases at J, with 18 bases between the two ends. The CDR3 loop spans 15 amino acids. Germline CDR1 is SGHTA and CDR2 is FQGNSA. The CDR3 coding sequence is TGTGCCAGCAGCGTCGGTGGGCAAGCCGGGGAGACCCAGTACTTC. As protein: CASSVGGQAGETQYF.